One sample yielded the 22 T cell receptor beta chains listed below, sequenced in a study of T cells in Graves' hyperthyroidism and ophthalmopathy. Regions amplified from RNA transcripts were the TCR beta CDR3 regions. Researchers ran a first-round RT-PCR on the TCR CDR3 using the HTBI primer set. MiXCR, applied by TCRdb to the multiplex PCR reads, yields one record per CDR3 protein. The sample includes nearly 600,000 distinct CDR3 sequences, about 15% of them seen just once. The material sequenced was blood. These receptors all stem from a woman aged 25 to 39 with Graves' hyperthyroidism that later progressed to Graves' ophthalmopathy.

This clonotype showed up many times. The V call is TRBV27, the J call TRBJ1-1, with TRBD1 matching 7 bases. CDR1 and CDR2 (germline): MNHEY, SMNVEV (reference sequence). V gave up 6 bases and J gave up 8 bases; unmatched junction bases: 3. The CDR3 is 11 residues long. CDR3 DNA sequence: TGTGCCAGCAGAGAAGGGGGCGAAGCTTTCTTT. Translating gives CASREGGEAFF.

Points on this clonotype: A much larger clone differs by one base, so this may be a read error. The genes are TRBV2 and TRBJ1-5, with unresolved D. The CDR3 is made up of 14 amino acids. V was cut by 4 bases and J by 4 bases, with 11 bases left in between. Looked up from germline, CDR1 is SNHLY and CDR2 is FYNNEI. The CDR3 DNA sequence: TGTGCCAGCAGTGGAGTAGGAGGGAATCAGCCCCAGCATTTT. Amino acids: CASSGVGGNQPQHF.

This clonotype was detected many times. The rearrangement joins TRBV11-2 to TRBJ2-5; 9 bases line up with TRBD1. Trimming removed 4 bases from V and 4 bases from J; junction bases left unmatched: 7. The CDR3 contains 15 residues. In germline, CDR1 is SGHAT, CDR2 FQNNGV. The CDR3 DNA follows: TGTGCCAGCAGCTCCTACCTGGGACAGGGAGAGACCCAGTACTTC. Its protein is CASSSYLGQGETQYF. The full variable domain, in which reference TRBV11-2 and TRBJ2-5 provide the parts outside the CDR3, is EAGVAQSPRYKIIEKRQSVAFWCNPISGHATLYWYQQILGQGPKLLIQFQNNGVVDDSQLPKDRFSAERLKGVDSTLKIQPAKLEDSAVYLCASSSYLGQGETQYFGPGTRLLVL.

This clonotype was counted many times. Germline is not matched at one junction end, which may reflect a read error. As DNA, the CDR3 is TGTACCACCAGCAGAGATCGAGGGGGAGGGGAGACCCAGTACTTC. Translation: CTTSRDRGGGETQYF. V is TRBV15 and J is TRBJ2-5, with D perhaps TRBD2 (7 bases). The CDR3 consists of 15 residues. Germline values: CDR1 LNHNV, CDR2 YYDKDF (reference sequence). Together with reference TRBV15 and TRBJ2-5, the CDR3 gives the full variable domain: DAMVIQNPRYQVTQFGKPVTLSCSQTLNHNVMYWYQQKSSQAPKLLFHYYDKDFNNEADTPDNFQSRRPNTSFCFLDIRSPGLGDTAMYLCTTSRDRGGGETQYFGPGTRLLVL.

The V call is TRBV3-1, the J call TRBJ1-1, with unresolved D. Trimming pared 2 bases from V and 1 base from J, leaving 14 bases between. CDR3 length equals 16 residues. Germline assignment: CDR1 LGHDT and CDR2 YNNKEL (reference sequence). CDR3 DNA sequence: TGTGCCAGCAGCCAATCGGACCTTTACCCGAACACTGAAGCTTTCTTT. Translating it yields CASSQSDLYPNTEAFF.

This clonotype has at least ten counts. One end of the junction varies from germline; a read error may be responsible. This chain links TRBV6-4 with TRBJ1-5; D possibly corresponds to TRBD1 (6 bases). The CDR3 is 15 amino acids. Looked up from germline, CDR1 is MRHNA and CDR2 is SNTAGT. CDR3 DNA: TGTGCCAGCAGTTACTCGAGGTACAGGGAGGAGCCCCAGCATTTT. Encoded protein: CASSYSRYREEPQHF.

This clonotype was detected only a few times. The chain uses TRBV6-2 or TRBV6-3 and TRBJ2-5; no firm D call. V gave up 8 bases and J gave up 4 bases, with 5 bases separating them. The V gene's germline CDR1 is MNHEY and CDR2 SVGEGT. CDR3 length: 10 amino acids. The CDR3 sequence is CASLGETQYF. The DNA for the CDR3 is TGTGCCAGCTTAGGAGAGACCCAGTACTTC.

The rearrangement joins TRBV3-1 to TRBJ2-6; D remains unclear. V was clipped by 1 base and J by 4 bases, with 5 bases between them. This CDR3 region has 14 residues. Germline lookup yields CDR1 LGHDT and CDR2 YNNKEL (reference sequence). The CDR3 DNA reads TGTGCCAGCAGCCAAGCCTCGGGGGCCAACGTCCTGACTTTC. Translation: CASSQASGANVLTF. The entire variable domain, with the rest obtained from reference TRBV3-1 and TRBJ2-6, is as follows: DTAVSQTPKYLVTQMGNDKSIKCEQNLGHDTMYWYKQDSKKFLKIMFSYNNKELIINETVPNRFSPKSPDKAHLNLHINSLELGDSAVYFCASSQASGANVLTFGAGSRLTVL.

This clonotype was counted at least ten times. The V call is TRBV29-1, the J call TRBJ2-1, with TRBD1 identical over 8 bases. The V and J ends lost 2 bases and 7 bases, in that order; junction bases with no gene match: 10. Per germline, CDR1 SQVTM and CDR2 ANQGSEA. This CDR3 is built from 15 residues. CDR3 sequence: CSVEPSDREENEQFF. The CDR3 DNA follows: TGCAGCGTTGAACCTTCGGACAGGGAGGAGAATGAGCAGTTCTTC.

This clonotype was seen only a few times. The chain recombines TRBV10-3 with TRBJ1-5, with a tentative D call TRBD1 (5 bases). V lost 3 bases and J 0 bases, leaving 12 bases between the germline ends. The CDR3 runs 16 residues. CDR1 is ENHRY and CDR2 is SYGVKD in the germline V gene. The CDR3 region has the DNA TGTGCCATCAGTGACCCCCGGACACATAGCAATCAGCCCCAGCATTTT. Protein sequence: CAISDPRTHSNQPQHF.

Only a few counts were recorded for this clonotype. This chain joins TRBV4-1 and TRBJ2-7; tentatively, D is TRBD1 (5 bases). Germline V gene lookup returns CDR1 MGHRA and CDR2 YSYEKL. The CDR3 sequence is 15 residues long. V was shortened by 1 base and J by 2 bases, with 12 bases between the two germline ends. CDR3 loop: CASSQVLDTPYEQYF. DNA for the CDR3: TGCGCCAGCAGCCAAGTTTTGGACACCCCCTACGAGCAGTACTTC.

In its sample, this clonotype was seen many times. This chain joins TRBV28 and TRBJ2-5; D gene uncertain. Germline CDR1 MDHEN, CDR2 SYDVKM. This CDR3 is 15 amino acids long. V gave up 2 bases and J gave up 4 bases, with 14 bases separating them. The CDR3 is CASSLGSRLTETQYF. As DNA, the CDR3 is TGTGCCAGCAGTTTAGGTAGTCGCTTAACAGAGACCCAGTACTTC.

Remarks on this clonotype: With a much larger clone just one base away, this may be a read error. The CDR3, as DNA: TGTGTCAGCAGCTTATCAGGGACAGGGGGCGACGAGCAGTACTTC. This sequence encodes CVSSLSGTGGDEQYF. The chain is built from TRBV7-3 and TRBJ2-7; 12 bases align to TRBD1. This CDR3 is 15 amino acids long. Germline V CDR1 and CDR2: SGHTA, FQGTGA. Filled out from reference TRBV7-3 and TRBJ2-7, the complete variable domain reads GAGVSQTPSNKVTEKGKYVELRCDPISGHTALYWYRQSLGQGPEFLIYFQGTGAADDSGLPNDRFFAVRPEGSVSTLKIQRTERGDSAVYLCVSSLSGTGGDEQYFGPGTRLTVT.

Ten or more counts support this clonotype. The rearrangement uses TRBV7-2 and TRBJ2-3; TRBD2 matches at 11 bases. This CDR3 region has 19 residues. The trim removed 4 bases at V and 1 base at J, leaving 13 bases unmatched. CDR1 and CDR2 from the germline V gene are SGHTA and FQGNSA. CDR3 in amino acids: CASSSPPRLAGGRTDTQYF. CDR3 nucleotides: TGTGCCAGCAGCTCACCTCCTCGTCTAGCGGGAGGACGCACAGATACGCAGTATTTT.

The rearrangement links TRBV6-1 to TRBJ1-3; D uncertain. Germline values: CDR1 MNHNS, CDR2 SASEGT. The V and J ends lost 4 bases and 4 bases respectively, with 11 bases between them. The CDR3 has 14 amino acids. This chain's CDR3 is CASSVVRVGNTIYF. The CDR3 region has the DNA TGTGCCAGCAGTGTGGTTCGGGTCGGAAACACCATATATTTT.

This clonotype came up a few times. This chain links TRBV18 with TRBJ1-2; TRBD1 might be the D (6 bases). Germline lookup yields CDR1 KGHSH and CDR2 LQKENI. The V end lost 2 bases, the J end lost 3 bases, and 16 bases lay between the germline ends. This CDR3 contains 16 residues. CDR3 bases: TGTGCCAGCTCACCATTGTCGACAGGTGAAGACTATGGCTACACCTTC. Its translation is CASSPLSTGEDYGYTF.

At least ten counts were recorded for this clonotype. The chain uses TRBV6-1 and TRBJ1-1; D ambiguous. The ends were cut back, 0 bases at V and 0 bases at J, with 8 bases in the middle. The CDR3 contains 15 residues. Germline V gene data show CDR1 as MNHNS and CDR2 as SASEGT. DNA for the CDR3: TGTGCCAGCAGTGAAGCGATGAGGCTGAACACTGAAGCTTTCTTT. It codes for CASSEAMRLNTEAFF.

This chain uses TRBV20-1 with TRBJ2-7, with TRBD1 as a possible D gene (5 bases). This CDR3 spans 14 amino acids. The ends were cut back, 0 bases at V and 0 bases at J, with 9 bases in the middle. The germline gives CDR1 DFQATT, CDR2 SNEGSKA (reference sequence). The chain's CDR3 is CSARDPQGSYEQYF. CDR3 sequence (DNA): TGCAGTGCTAGAGATCCCCAGGGCTCCTACGAGCAGTACTTC.

In this sample, this clonotype turned up many times. The chain uses TRBV28 and TRBJ1-2; 8 nucleotides agree with TRBD1. The CDR3 consists of 14 residues. Germline CDR1 is MDHEN and CDR2 is SYDVKM. The V and J ends lost 6 bases and 7 bases, in that order; junction bases with no gene match: 10. Written as DNA, the CDR3 is TGTGCCAGCAGAATACCCCAGGGGGCTGGTGGCTACACCTTC. Its protein product is CASRIPQGAGGYTF.

This clonotype was detected only a few times. The chain is built from TRBV9 and TRBJ2-1; D not resolved. Per germline, CDR1 SGDLS and CDR2 YYNGEE. The CDR3 runs 13 residues. V lost 0 bases and J 10 bases, leaving 11 bases between the germline ends. CDR3: CASSVGVHEEQFF. Here the CDR3 DNA reads TGTGCCAGCAGCGTAGGGGTCCACGAGGAGCAGTTCTTC.

In its sample, this clonotype was seen many times. The V and J genes are TRBV10-3 and TRBJ2-1; D possibly corresponds to TRBD1 (7 bases). The germline gives CDR1 ENHRY, CDR2 SYGVKD. With 10 bases removed from V and 0 bases from J, the gap between germline ends came to 28 bases. The CDR3 loop spans 19 amino acids. The CDR3 protein is CASRGDGQGERGSYNEQFF. CDR3 DNA: TGTGCCAGCAGGGGGGACGGGCAGGGGGAGCGAGGCTCCTACAATGAGCAGTTCTTC.

This clonotype has ten or more counts. The chain combines TRBV11-2 with TRBJ1-1; D uncertain. V dropped 2 bases and J dropped 1 base, with 2 bases sitting between them. This CDR3 comprises 12 residues. The V gene's germline CDR1 is SGHAT and CDR2 FQNNGV. Written as DNA, the CDR3 is TGTGCCAGCAGCTTACGGAACACTGAAGCTTTCTTT. Translated, it gives CASSLRNTEAFF. Looking up the rest from reference TRBV11-2 and TRBJ1-1 gives the full variable domain: EAGVAQSPRYKIIEKRQSVAFWCNPISGHATLYWYQQILGQGPKLLIQFQNNGVVDDSQLPKDRFSAERLKGVDSTLKIQPAKLEDSAVYLCASSLRNTEAFFGQGTRLTVV.